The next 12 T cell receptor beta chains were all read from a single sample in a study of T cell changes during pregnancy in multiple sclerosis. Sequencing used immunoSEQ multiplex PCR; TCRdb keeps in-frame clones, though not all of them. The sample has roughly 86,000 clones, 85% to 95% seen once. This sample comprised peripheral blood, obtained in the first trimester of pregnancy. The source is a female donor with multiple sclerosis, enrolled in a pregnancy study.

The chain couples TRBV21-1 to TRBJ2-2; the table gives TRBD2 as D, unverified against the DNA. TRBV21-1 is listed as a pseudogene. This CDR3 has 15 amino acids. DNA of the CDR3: TGTGCCAGCATTGTCCAGCGGGAGAACACCGGGGAGCTGTTTTTT. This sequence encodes CASIVQRENTGELFF.

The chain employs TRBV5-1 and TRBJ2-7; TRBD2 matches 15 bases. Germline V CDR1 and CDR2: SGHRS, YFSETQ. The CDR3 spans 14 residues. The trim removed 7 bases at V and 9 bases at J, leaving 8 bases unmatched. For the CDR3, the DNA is TGCGCCAGCGCTCCGGGACTAGCGGGAGGCGGGCAGTACTTC. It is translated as CASAPGLAGGGQYF.

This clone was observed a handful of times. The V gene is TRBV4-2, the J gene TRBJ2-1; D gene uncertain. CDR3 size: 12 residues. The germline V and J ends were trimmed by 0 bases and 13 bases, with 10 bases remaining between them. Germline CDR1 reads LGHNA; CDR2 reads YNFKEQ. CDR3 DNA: TGTGCCAGCAGCCAAGATTTCGGTTCCCAGTTCTTC. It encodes CASSQDFGSQFF.

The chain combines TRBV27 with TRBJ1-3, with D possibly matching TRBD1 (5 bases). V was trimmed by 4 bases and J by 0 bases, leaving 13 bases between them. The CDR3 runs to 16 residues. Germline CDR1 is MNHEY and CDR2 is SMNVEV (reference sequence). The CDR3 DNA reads TGTGCCAGCAGTTCGACAGTGTCACTCTCTGGAAACACCATATATTTT. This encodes CASSSTVSLSGNTIYF.

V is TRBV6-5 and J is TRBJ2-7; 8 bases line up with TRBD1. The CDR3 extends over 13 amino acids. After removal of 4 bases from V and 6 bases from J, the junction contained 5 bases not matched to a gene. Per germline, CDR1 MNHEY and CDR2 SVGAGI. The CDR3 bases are TGTGCCAGCAGTTCGGGACAGGCTCGCGAGCAGTACTTC. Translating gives CASSSGQAREQYF.

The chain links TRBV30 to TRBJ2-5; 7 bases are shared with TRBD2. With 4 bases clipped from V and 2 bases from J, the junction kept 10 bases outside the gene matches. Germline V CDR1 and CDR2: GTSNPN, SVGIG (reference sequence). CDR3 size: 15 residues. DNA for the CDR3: TGTGCCTGGACCCCGGGATGGCGGGAGCAAGAGACCCAGTACTTC. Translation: CAWTPGWREQETQYF.

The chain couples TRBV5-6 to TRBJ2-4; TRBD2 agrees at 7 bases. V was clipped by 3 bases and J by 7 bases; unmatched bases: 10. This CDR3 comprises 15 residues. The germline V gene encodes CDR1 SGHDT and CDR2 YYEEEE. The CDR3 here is CASSSRDPGRNIQYF. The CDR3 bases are TGTGCCAGCAGCTCCCGGGACCCCGGGAGGAACATTCAGTACTTC.

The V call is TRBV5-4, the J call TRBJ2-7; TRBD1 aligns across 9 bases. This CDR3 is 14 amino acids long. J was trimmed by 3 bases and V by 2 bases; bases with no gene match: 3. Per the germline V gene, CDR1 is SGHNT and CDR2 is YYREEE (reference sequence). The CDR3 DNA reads TGTGCCAGCAGCTTTACAGGGGGCGTCTACGAGCAGTACTTC. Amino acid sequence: CASSFTGGVYEQYF. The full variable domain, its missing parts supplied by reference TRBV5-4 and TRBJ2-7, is ETGVTQSPTHLIKTRGQQVTLRCSSQSGHNTVSWYQQALGQGPQFIFQYYREEENGRGNFPPRFSGLQFPNYSSELNVNALELDDSALYLCASSFTGGVYEQYFGPGTRLTVT.

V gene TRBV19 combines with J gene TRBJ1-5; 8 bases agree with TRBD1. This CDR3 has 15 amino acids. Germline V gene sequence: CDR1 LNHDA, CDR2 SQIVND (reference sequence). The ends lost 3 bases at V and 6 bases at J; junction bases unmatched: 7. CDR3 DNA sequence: TGTGCCAGTAGTATCCGGACAGGGATGGGTCAGCCCCAGCATTTT. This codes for CASSIRTGMGQPQHF.

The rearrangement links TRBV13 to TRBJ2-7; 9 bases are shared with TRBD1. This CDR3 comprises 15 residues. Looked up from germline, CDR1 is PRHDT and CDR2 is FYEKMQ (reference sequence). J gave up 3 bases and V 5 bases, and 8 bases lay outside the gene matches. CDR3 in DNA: TGTGCCAGCAGCGAATACCCGGGACAGGGCTACGAGCAGTACTTC. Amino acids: CASSEYPGQGYEQYF.

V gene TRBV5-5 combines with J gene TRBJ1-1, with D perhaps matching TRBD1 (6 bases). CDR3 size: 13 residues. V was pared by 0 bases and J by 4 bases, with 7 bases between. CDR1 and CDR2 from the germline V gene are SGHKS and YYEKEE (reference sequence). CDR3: CASSLGDTTEAFF. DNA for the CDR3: TGTGCCAGCAGCTTGGGGGACACCACTGAAGCTTTCTTT. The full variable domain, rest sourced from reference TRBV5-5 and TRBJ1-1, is DAGVTQSPTHLIKTRGQQVTLRCSPISGHKSVSWYQQVLGQGPQFIFQYYEKEERGRGNFPDRFSARQFPNYSSELNVNALLLGDSALYLCASSLGDTTEAFFGQGTRLTVV.

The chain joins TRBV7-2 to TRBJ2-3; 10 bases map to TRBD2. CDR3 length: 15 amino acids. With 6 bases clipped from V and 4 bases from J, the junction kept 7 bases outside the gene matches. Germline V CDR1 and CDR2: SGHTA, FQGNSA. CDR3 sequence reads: CASSNGLAGADTQYF. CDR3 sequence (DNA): TGTGCCAGCAGTAACGGGCTAGCGGGGGCAGATACGCAGTATTTT.